The 15 T cell receptor beta chains listed next were all sequenced from one sample in a study of blood T cell repertoires in COVID-19. TCRdb keeps only in-frame clones here, not all; method: immunoSEQ multiplex PCR. Of under 150,000 clones in the sample, over 55% are singletons; the top ten hold 2.2%. Sequenced: peripheral blood. All receptors derive from a woman in her 70s with acute or convalescent COVID-19.

This chain joins TRBV5-6 and TRBJ2-7, with 7 bases matching TRBD2. V lost 4 bases to trimming and J lost 2 bases; unmatched junction nucleotides: 15. Germline V gives CDR1 SGHDT, CDR2 YYEEEE. The CDR3 sequence is 17 residues long. CDR3 in amino acids: CASSGQGGRSGTYEQYF. The CDR3 region has the DNA TGTGCCAGCAGCGGGCAGGGAGGTCGCAGCGGGACCTACGAGCAGTACTTC. Full variable domain (remainder filled in from reference TRBV5-6 and TRBJ2-7): DAGVTQSPTHLIKTRGQQVTLRCSPKSGHDTVSWYQQALGQGPQFIFQYYEEEERQRGNFPDRFSGHQFPNYSSELNVNALLLGDSALYLCASSGQGGRSGTYEQYFGPGTRLTVT.

This clone turned up a few times. The J gene is TRBJ2-1, the V gene TRBV7-9; 8 bases map to TRBD2. Germline V CDR1 and CDR2: SEHNR, FQNEAQ (reference sequence). This CDR3 contains 16 residues. J lost 4 bases, V lost 6 bases, and 11 bases had no gene match. The CDR3 region is CASSSPSGSGYNEQFF. The CDR3 nucleotides are TGTGCCAGCAGTTCCCCCAGCGGGAGTGGGTACAATGAGCAGTTCTTC.

This clone was recorded only once. Other nucleotide sequences in the sample specify the same CDR3. This sequence joins TRBV7-9 and TRBJ1-3; no clear D. Germline CDR1 and CDR2: SEHNR and FQNEAQ (reference sequence). V was shortened by 1 base and J by 1 base, with 5 bases between the two germline ends. This CDR3 has 14 amino acids. Here the CDR3 DNA reads TGTGCCAGCAGCTTAGGAGTTTCTGGAAACACCATATATTTT. This encodes CASSLGVSGNTIYF.

This chain links TRBV3-1 (or the pseudogene TRBV3-2) with TRBJ2-7; TRBD2 matches at 7 bases. This CDR3 contains 15 residues. The V segment lost 0 bases and the J segment 3 bases; nucleotides outside the gene matches: 5. The germline CDR1 and CDR2 sequences are LGHDT and YNNKEL (reference sequence). The CDR3 protein is CASSQDLGGYYEQYF. Written as DNA, the CDR3 is TGTGCCAGCAGCCAAGATCTGGGGGGGTACTACGAGCAGTACTTC.

CDR3 in DNA: TGTGCCAGCAGCCATTACGGAGACGGTAATTCACCCCTCCACTTT. Translation gives CASSHYGDGNSPLHF. The chain uses TRBV27 and TRBJ1-6; D is unclear. Trimming cost V 6 bases and J 6 bases, with 15 bases left between them. Germline CDR1 MNHEY, CDR2 SMNVEV (reference sequence). The CDR3 is made up of 15 amino acids.

J is TRBJ2-1 and V is TRBV9; 12 nucleotides align to TRBD2. This CDR3 comprises 15 residues. Trimming removed 0 bases from V and 9 bases from J; junction bases left unmatched: 4. Germline CDR1 reads SGDLS; CDR2 reads YYNGEE. The CDR3 reads CASSVGLAGVTEQFF. The CDR3 DNA sequence: TGTGCCAGCAGCGTAGGACTAGCGGGAGTTACTGAGCAGTTCTTC.

This rearrangement joins TRBV5-5 to TRBJ2-2, with a weak D call TRBD2 (5 bases). CDR1 is SGHKS, CDR2 YYEKEE, per germline (reference sequence). The V end was cut by 4 bases, the J end by 5 bases, with 18 bases between. The CDR3 spans 16 residues. CDR3 protein: CASSRFLGVATGELFF. In DNA, the CDR3 is TGTGCCAGCAGCCGTTTCCTGGGAGTCGCGACCGGGGAGCTGTTTTTT.

This chain links TRBV6-2 or TRBV6-3 with TRBJ2-7; 12 bases map to TRBD1. Germline CDR1 is MNHEY and CDR2 is SVGEGT. There are 15 residues in the CDR3. Trimming removed 5 bases from V and 6 bases from J; junction bases left unmatched: 8. DNA for the CDR3: TGTGCCAGCAGTCTATCCGGGACAGGGGGCCGCGAGCAGTACTTC. Encoded protein: CASSLSGTGGREQYF.

The J gene is TRBJ2-3, the V gene TRBV9, with 14 bases aligning to TRBD2. CDR1 and CDR2 (germline): SGDLS, YYNGEE. The CDR3 loop spans 16 amino acids. V dropped 3 bases and J dropped 6; count of bases not matched to a gene: 6. The CDR3 sequence: CASSARLAGGEDTQYF. DNA of the CDR3: TGTGCCAGCAGCGCCCGACTAGCGGGAGGGGAGGATACGCAGTATTTT.

The J gene is TRBJ2-1, the V gene TRBV7-9; D gene unclear. The V gene lost 3 bases and the J gene lost 3 bases, with 12 bases spanning the gap. The CDR3 extends over 15 amino acids. Germline V gives CDR1 SEHNR, CDR2 FQNEAQ (reference sequence). DNA for the CDR3: TGTGCCAGCAGCTTTGGGCAGATGAACTACAATGAGCAGTTCTTC. It translates to CASSFGQMNYNEQFF.

The chain joins TRBV19 to TRBJ2-7, with TRBD2 as a possible D gene (7 bases). This CDR3 is built from 16 residues. Trimming shortened V by 5 bases and J by 4 bases, and 21 bases separated the two germline ends. Germline CDR1 is LNHDA and CDR2 is SQIVND (reference sequence). The CDR3 DNA follows: TGTGCCAGTAGTGCTGGTAGTGGGGGGGCGTTTTACGAGCAGTACTTC. It encodes CASSAGSGGAFYEQYF.

This chain links TRBV10-2 with TRBJ2-1; D perhaps matches TRBD2 (5 bases). The CDR3 has 15 residues. The germline gives CDR1 WSHSY, CDR2 SAAADI. The V and J ends lost 8 bases and 0 bases respectively, with 14 bases between them. This chain's CDR3 is CASLTSGGSYNEQFF. The CDR3 DNA reads as TGCGCCAGCTTAACAAGCGGAGGCTCCTACAATGAGCAGTTCTTC.

V gene TRBV18 combines with J gene TRBJ1-2; 12 nucleotides line up with TRBD1. V trimming: 3 bases; J trimming: 4 bases; junction bases outside the gene matches: 6. Germline assignment: CDR1 KGHSH and CDR2 LQKENI. The CDR3 is made up of 16 amino acids. CDR3 sequence reads: CASSPSGTGGSYGYTF. The CDR3 DNA sequence: TGTGCCAGCTCACCTTCCGGGACAGGGGGCAGCTATGGCTACACCTTC.

V is TRBV19 and J is TRBJ1-5; TRBD1 aligns across 8 bases. CDR3 length: 14 amino acids. With V trimmed by 5 bases and J by 7 bases, 7 bases remained unmatched. CDR1 is LNHDA and CDR2 is SQIVND in the germline V gene (reference sequence). For the CDR3, the DNA is TGTGCCAGTAGTTCTGGACAGGGATTGCAGCCCCAGCATTTT. It specifies CASSSGQGLQPQHF.

This clone was seen a few times. V is TRBV19 and J is TRBJ1-5, with TRBD1 as a possible D gene (5 bases). The germline V gene encodes CDR1 LNHDA and CDR2 SQIVND (reference sequence). Trimming took 4 bases from V and 0 from J, leaving 10 bases between them. The CDR3 has 15 amino acids. Here the CDR3 DNA reads TGTGCCAGTAGTACGGAGACAGTTAGCAATCAGCCCCAGCATTTT. As protein: CASSTETVSNQPQHF.